Following are 22 T cell receptor beta chains from one sample sequenced in a study of cytomegalovirus exposure and HLA in healthy donors. Amplification used 60 Vbeta primers and 13 Jbeta primers. TCRdb's copy holds only in-frame clones and misses some; the assay was immunoSEQ multiplex PCR. This sample's table has fewer than 85,000 clones. Sequenced material: PBMCs. The receptors were gathered from a woman aged 40-49 years in good health and CMV-seropositive.

The chain combines TRBV7-2 with TRBJ1-3, with TRBD1 as a possible D gene (6 bases). V lost 5 bases and J 2 bases, leaving 10 bases between the germline ends. The germline CDR1 and CDR2 sequences are SGHTA and FQGNSA. The CDR3 extends over 14 amino acids. Here the CDR3 DNA reads TGTGCCAGCAGCAAGGGACAAACTGGAAACACCATATATTTT. It is translated as CASSKGQTGNTIYF.

The V gene is TRBV13, the J gene TRBJ2-1, with 14 nucleotides matching TRBD2. CDR1 and CDR2 (germline): PRHDT, FYEKMQ (reference sequence). V shed 5 bases, J shed 5 bases, and the junction held 5 bases outside the gene matches. This CDR3 is 16 amino acids long. In DNA, the CDR3 is TGTGCCAGCAGCCCCCTGACTAGCGGGGGGGACAATGAGCAGTTCTTC. It translates to CASSPLTSGGDNEQFF. Full variable domain (outside the CDR3, taken from reference TRBV13 and TRBJ2-1): AAGVIQSPRHLIKEKRETATLKCYPIPRHDTVYWYQQGPGQDPQFLISFYEKMQSDKGSIPDRFSAQQFSDYHSELNMSSLELGDSALYFCASSPLTSGGDNEQFFGPGTRLTVL.

The chain recombines TRBV6-5 with TRBJ2-5; 7 nucleotides align to TRBD1. The J call may be wrong; the DNA end is better matched by TRBJ2-7. The CDR3 has 14 amino acids. The germline V gene encodes CDR1 MNHEY and CDR2 SVGAGI. CDR3 loop: CASSYQGDPYEQYF. The CDR3 DNA reads as TGTGCCAGCAGTTACCAGGGGGACCCCTACGAGCAGTACTTC.

The V call is TRBV6-1, the J call TRBJ2-6; D might be TRBD1 (6 bases). This CDR3 has 15 amino acids. Germline V gene sequence: CDR1 MNHNS, CDR2 SASEGT. Between the trimmed V and J ends, which lost 9 bases and 0 bases, there was a span of 12 bases. CDR3 DNA sequence: TGTGCCAGTTCAGCAGGGGACTCTGGGGCCAACGTCCTGACTTTC. It is translated as CASSAGDSGANVLTF.

The chain combines TRBV5-4 with TRBJ2-7, with D perhaps matching TRBD2 (6 bases). Germline values: CDR1 SGHNT, CDR2 YYREEE (reference sequence). The CDR3 has 14 residues. V lost 0 bases, J lost 8 bases, and 15 bases lay in between. Here the CDR3 reads CASSLDASENQQYF. CDR3 bases: TGTGCCAGCAGCTTGGATGCTAGCGAAAATCAGCAGTACTTC.

The J gene is TRBJ2-7, the V gene TRBV9, with 9 bases lining up with TRBD1. With V trimmed by 3 bases and J by 3 bases, 4 bases remained unmatched. CDR1 SGDLS and CDR2 YYNGEE come from the germline V gene. This CDR3 comprises 14 residues. The CDR3 loop reads CASSAGQGHYEQYF. Written as DNA, the CDR3 is TGTGCCAGCAGCGCCGGACAGGGGCACTACGAGCAGTACTTC.

The chain couples TRBV7-2 to TRBJ2-3; perhaps TRBD2 as D (6 bases). The V end was cut by 3 bases, the J end by 2 bases, with 12 bases between. Germline V gene sequence: CDR1 SGHTA, CDR2 FQGNSA. This CDR3 spans 15 amino acids. CDR3 amino acids: CASSFAGTLTDTQYF. The CDR3 DNA reads as TGTGCCAGCAGCTTTGCGGGGACCCTCACAGATACGCAGTATTTT.

The J gene is TRBJ1-1, the V gene TRBV19; D gene ambiguous. The CDR3 length is 13 residues. Per the germline V gene, CDR1 is LNHDA and CDR2 is SQIVND (reference sequence). Deletions cut 3 bases from V and 4 bases from J, with 9 bases between. The CDR3 nucleotides are TGTGCCAGTAGTATCTGGGCGGGCACTGAAGCTTTCTTT. It yields the protein CASSIWAGTEAFF.

The chain recombines TRBV11-3 with TRBJ2-1, with 8 bases identical to TRBD2. Per germline, CDR1 SGHNT and CDR2 YENEEA. V was pared by 0 bases and J by 5 bases, with 6 bases of the junction left unmatched. The CDR3 totals 16 residues. In DNA form, the CDR3 reads TGTGCCAGCAGCTTAGATGGTGGCGGGGGGCACAATGAGCAGTTCTTC. Translated: CASSLDGGGGHNEQFF.

This chain uses TRBV6-6 with TRBJ1-5; D unclear. Germline assignment: CDR1 MNHNY and CDR2 SVGAGI (reference sequence). Trimming took off 8 bases at V and 0 bases at J, with 8 bases between the two ends. The CDR3 extends over 13 amino acids. The DNA of the CDR3 is TGTGCCAGCCGGCGGGATAGCAATCAGCCCCAGCATTTT. This codes for CASRRDSNQPQHF.

The rearrangement uses TRBV7-2 and TRBJ1-2; a possible D gene is TRBD1 (5 bases). From germline, CDR1 is SGHTA and CDR2 FQGNSA. Trimming removed 4 bases from V and 4 bases from J, with 7 bases in between. This CDR3 region has 12 residues. CDR3 nucleotides: TGTGCCAGCAGCTCAGGGTTCTATGGCTACACCTTC. This sequence encodes CASSSGFYGYTF.

The chain uses TRBV5-1 and TRBJ1-1, with 7 bases identical to TRBD1. Germline V lookup: CDR1 SGHRS, CDR2 YFSETQ. The V and J ends lost 0 bases and 7 bases, in that order; junction bases with no gene match: 3. CDR3 length equals 13 residues. CDR3 sequence: CASSLGQGGEAFF. Here the CDR3 DNA reads TGCGCCAGCAGCTTGGGACAGGGAGGTGAAGCTTTCTTT.

The chain recombines TRBV5-1 with TRBJ2-2; 7 positions agree with TRBD2. The CDR3 loop spans 19 amino acids. Germline CDR1 and CDR2: SGHRS and YFSETQ. After removal of 0 bases from V and 1 base from J, the junction contained 12 bases not matched to a gene. CDR3 amino acids: CASSLAALAGALNTGELFF. As DNA, the CDR3 is TGCGCCAGCAGCTTGGCGGCGTTGGCGGGAGCGCTGAACACCGGGGAGCTGTTTTTT.

The chain couples TRBV4-1 to TRBJ1-4, with 10 bases identical to TRBD1. V shed 4 bases and J 7 bases; nucleotides not matched to a gene: 6. Per the germline V gene, CDR1 is MGHRA and CDR2 is YSYEKL. The CDR3 has 15 amino acids. CDR3 amino acids: CASSPMTGGREKLFF. CDR3 nucleotides: TGCGCCAGCAGCCCTATGACAGGGGGCCGTGAAAAACTGTTTTTT.

The chain uses TRBV18 and TRBJ1-1, with D perhaps matching TRBD1 (5 bases). The CDR3 is made up of 15 amino acids. Germline V gene data show CDR1 as KGHSH and CDR2 as LQKENI. Trimming took 4 bases from V and 0 from J, leaving 12 bases between them. The CDR3 DNA reads as TGTGCCAGCTCACTAACAGGATTACTGAACACTGAAGCTTTCTTT. Protein sequence: CASSLTGLLNTEAFF.

The J gene is TRBJ2-7, the V gene TRBV2; the match to TRBD2 covers 7 bases. Looked up from germline, CDR1 is SNHLY and CDR2 is FYNNEI. This CDR3 has 12 amino acids. Germline trimming cut 4 bases from V and 6 bases from J; bases unmatched to any gene: 3. DNA of the CDR3: TGTGCCAGCAGTGGGGGGGAGGGCGAGCAGTACTTC. It codes for CASSGGEGEQYF.

This chain uses TRBV7-3 with TRBJ2-5, with TRBD1 matching 7 bases. This CDR3 is 18 amino acids long. Germline values: CDR1 SGHTA, CDR2 FQGTGA. The J segment lost 1 base and the V segment lost 6 bases, leaving 17 bases of the junction unmatched. The CDR3 is CASRPGTEVTATQETQYF. The CDR3 bases are TGTGCCAGCAGGCCCGGGACAGAAGTTACCGCTACCCAAGAGACCCAGTACTTC.

For the CDR3, the DNA is TGTGCCAGCAGCTTAGCGCTGGCAGACACCGGGGAGCTGTTTTTT. Encoded protein: CASSLALADTGELFF. V usage is TRBV7-9 and J usage is TRBJ2-2; D is undetermined. Germline CDR1 SEHNR, CDR2 FQNEAQ (reference sequence). Deletions cut 0 bases from V and 3 bases from J, with 8 bases between. The CDR3 is 15 amino acids.

J is TRBJ2-4 and V is TRBV13; perhaps TRBD2 as D (5 bases). This CDR3 is 15 amino acids long. From germline, CDR1 is PRHDT and CDR2 FYEKMQ (reference sequence). V shed 4 bases and J shed 0 bases, with 10 bases lying between them. CDR3 protein: CASSSRGTAKNIQYF. In DNA form, the CDR3 reads TGTGCCAGCAGCTCCCGGGGTACAGCCAAAAACATTCAGTACTTC.

This chain's CDR3 is CASSAFQGDNEQFF. The DNA of the CDR3 is TGTGCCAGCAGCGCCTTCCAAGGGGACAATGAGCAGTTCTTC. This chain joins TRBV6-1 and TRBJ2-1; a weak D match, TRBD1 (5 bases). This CDR3 is 14 amino acids long. V gave up 6 bases and J gave up 5 bases, with 14 bases separating them. CDR1 is MNHNS, CDR2 SASEGT, per germline.

V is TRBV21-1 and J is TRBJ1-5. TRBV21-1 is reported as a pseudogene. The CDR3 extends over 12 amino acids. The CDR3 sequence: CASSPRGQPQHF. The CDR3 DNA is TGTGCCAGCAGCCCGCGGGGTCAGCCCCAGCATTTT.

The chain has TRBV6-5 and TRBJ2-1; 11 positions agree with TRBD1. Germline CDR1 is MNHEY and CDR2 is SVGAGI. Trimming removed 10 bases from V and 8 bases from J; junction bases left unmatched: 10. The CDR3 is 14 amino acids. CDR3 sequence reads: CATKGDRGVDEQFF. CDR3 coding DNA: TGTGCCACGAAAGGGGACAGGGGGGTAGATGAGCAGTTCTTC.